This TCR beta chain emerged from a study of graft-versus-host responses after intestinal transplantation (dated by TCRdb to about 2021). Study-wide context: The transplants that recipients got were multivisceral, liver-intestinal, or isolated intestinal. Alloreactive clones were identified by sequencing pre-transplant mixed lymphocyte reaction products and comparing them with unstimulated pre-transplant donor and recipient T cells. Donor T cell macrochimerism was defined as a peak of at least 4% donor T cells among recipient peripheral blood mononuclear cells. Every recipient was given anti-thymocyte globulin induction, then maintenance tacrolimus and steroids for 3 to 4 years. After intestinal transplantation, graft-versus-host and host-versus-graft alloreactive T cell clones in the graft, circulation and bone marrow were tracked using bulk TCR-beta CDR3 sequencing. Samples from a few later patients were sequenced in-house on an Illumina MiSeq with MiXCR processing rather than by the commercial service. Of the 20 to 25 intestinal transplant recipients enrolled in the cohort, one of whom was a retransplant, a few patients without pretransplant specimens were excluded. Study-level results and caveats: The relatively low number and heterogeneity of intestinal transplant patients limited the conclusions. GvH clones were detected in recipient bone marrow, and some of these GvH clones were observed earlier in ileal mucosa or blood, consistent with an intestinal mucosal origin. Early after transplant, declines in HvG clones were associated with peak levels of circulating GvH clones. Patients with donor T cell macrochimerism had high GvH to HvG T cell clonal ratios in their allografts.

Clipping removes 3 bases from V and 1 base from J, with 5 as the unmatched junction base count. Measured from the cysteine to the phenylalanine, the CDR3 is 16 residues long. CDR3 DNA is the only sequence kept; it has 48 bases, read in frame from the first base. Per the germline V gene, MDHEN is the CDR1 and SYDVKM is the CDR2. For this clone: The clone's antigen remains unknown. Per-nucleotide qualities are absent, and no much larger clonotype sits a single base away.

This specimen's time point label, per the study, means: cells obtained before transplantation from donor or recipient. CD3+CD4+ and CD3+CD8+ populations were FACS-sorted from unstimulated pre-transplant donor and recipient cells taken from spleen or lymph nodes. Library construction relied on the immunoSEQ multiplex PCR assay. In most patients, genomic DNA was isolated using the Qiagen DNeasy Blood and Tissue Kit and sent frozen to Adaptive Biotechnologies for TCR sequencing. For most patients, genomic DNA was subjected to high-throughput TCR-beta CDR3 sequencing by Adaptive Biotechnologies. For the original study's pipeline: TCR sequencing data were retrieved from Adaptive's ImmunoSEQ software for roughly 20 patients, whereas three other patients were processed with MiXCR and VDJtools. CD4 versus CD8 sorting errors were corrected by removing sequences found in both subsets at a frequency ratio below 5:1. Because the origin of CDR3 nucleotide sequences shared between donor and recipient could not be assigned, those sequences were removed. Alloreactive clones required at least 2-fold expansion over unstimulated cells and minimum CFSE-low frequency of 0.002% (template counts) or 0.001% (read counts). Clones were considered mappable if detected in sequenced pre-transplant spleen, lymph node, or MLR CFSE-low populations of the donor or recipient. Cumulative frequency of alloreactive clones was calculated as a percentage of all sequences weighted by copy number. Imported from immuneACCESS, the table was reduced by TCRdb to in-frame sequences with V and J called. These copies leave out some clones; in studies compared against another copy, an unresolved V gene accounts for under half, and the cause of the remainder is not known. From that table come the V and J calls and clone size; the DNA was used to work out D and trimming. The sample table holds tens of thousands of clones, of which about four fifths were seen once. The top ten constitute approximately 20% of the sample.

The clonotype was recovered from a human donor who received an intestinal transplant. The specimen comprised unstimulated CD8+ T cells sorted from spleen or lymph node cells, sampled before intestinal transplant. The rearrangement joined TRBV28 to TRBJ2-1, with 8 bases in between that match TRBD2. In nucleotide form, the sequence is TGTGCCAGCAGTTTGCTCGGGACTAGTTCCTACAATGAGCAGTTCTTC. Its protein product is CASSLLGTSSYNEQFF.